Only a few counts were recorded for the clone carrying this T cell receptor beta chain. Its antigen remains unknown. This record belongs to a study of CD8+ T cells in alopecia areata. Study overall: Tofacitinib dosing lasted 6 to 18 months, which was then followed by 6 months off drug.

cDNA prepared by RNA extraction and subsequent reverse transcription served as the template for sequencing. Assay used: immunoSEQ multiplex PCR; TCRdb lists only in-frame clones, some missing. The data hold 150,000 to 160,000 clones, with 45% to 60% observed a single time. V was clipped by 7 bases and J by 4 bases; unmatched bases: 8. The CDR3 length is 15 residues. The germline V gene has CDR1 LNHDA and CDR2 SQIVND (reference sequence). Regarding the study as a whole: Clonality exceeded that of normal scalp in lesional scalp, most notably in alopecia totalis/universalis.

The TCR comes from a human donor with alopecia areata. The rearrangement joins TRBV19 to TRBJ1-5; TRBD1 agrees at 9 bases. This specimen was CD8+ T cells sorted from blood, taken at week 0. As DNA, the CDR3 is TGTGCCAGTACCCCGGGACAGGGTACGAATCAGCCCCAGCATTTT. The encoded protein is CASTPGQGTNQPQHF.